A single T cell receptor (beta chain) is shown here with its context. Its antigen is as yet unknown. This entry is derived from a study of radiotherapy plus CTLA-4 blockade in lung cancer. Study summary: 18% of patients responded objectively, and roughly 30% achieved disease control.

Findings and limits, study-wide: How blood T cell clones changed early, along with interferon-beta, reportedly forecast response best. The study found tumor-derived TCR clones expanded in blood after radiotherapy plus ipilimumab.

CDR3 size: 16 residues. Trimming took 5 bases from V and 5 from J; bases not matched to a gene: 5. Germline V gene sequence: CDR1 KGHSH, CDR2 LQKENI. Some clones are missing from TCRdb's copy, which holds only in-frame ones; the method was immunoSEQ multiplex PCR. The data hold more than 90,000 clones, with more than 65% observed a single time. Each patient with chemo-refractory metastatic non-small-cell lung cancer was treated with focal radiation plus CTLA-4 blockade using ipilimumab. The chain uses TRBV18 and TRBJ2-2, with TRBD2 identical over 13 bases. The TCR was taken from a human donor with non-small cell lung cancer who had a partial response to radiotherapy plus ipilimumab. The material was peripheral blood, obtained from a patient treated with radiotherapy plus ipilimumab. The CDR3 coding sequence is TGTGCCAGCTCATCCGGACTAGCGGGAGTAACCGGGGAGCTGTTTTTT. Protein product: CASSSGLAGVTGELFF.